These 21 T cell receptor beta chains were sequenced from one sample in a study of shared clonotypes between healthy human individuals. The assay was immunoSEQ multiplex PCR, and TCRdb's table has in-frame clones only and misses some. The repertoire consists of around 600,000 clones, with approximately 96% occurring once and the leading ten covering about 0.11%. The naive CD8 population came from CD45RO-negative cells selected for CCR7, without terminally differentiated effector memory CD45RA+ cells. The specimen was naive CD8+ T cells sorted from blood. The source is a woman aged 30 to 39 in good health.

The chain recombines TRBV10-2 with TRBJ2-5; 14 bases match TRBD2. The CDR3 runs 21 residues. Germline-derived CDR1 and CDR2 are WSHSY and SAAADI. Trimming cost V 3 bases and J 4 bases; bases outside gene matches: 19. The CDR3 coding sequence is TGCGCCAGCAGTGAACCGCCGGGACTAGCGGGAGTAGGTTGGCCGGGAGAGACCCAGTACTTC. Its translation: CASSEPPGLAGVGWPGETQYF.

The DNA for the CDR3 is TGTGCCATCAGTGAGAGGACCTACACTGAAGCTTTCTTT. Translating it yields CAISERTYTEAFF. The V gene is TRBV10-3, the J gene TRBJ1-1; D call uncertain. Trimming removed 2 bases at V and 3 bases at J, with 7 bases between. The CDR3 totals 13 residues. CDR1 and CDR2 from the germline V gene are ENHRY and SYGVKD.

V and J are TRBV6-1 and TRBJ1-2, with a weak D call TRBD1 (5 bases). Trimming left V 10 bases short and J 1 base short, with 13 bases between. This CDR3 is built from 13 residues. In germline, CDR1 is MNHNS, CDR2 SASEGT. CDR3 amino acids: CATKPDSNYGYTF. In nucleotides, the CDR3 is TGTGCCACCAAACCCGACAGTAACTATGGCTACACCTTC.

The V and J genes are TRBV30 and TRBJ2-1, with unresolved D. The CDR3 extends over 14 amino acids. Trimming cost V 2 bases and J 1 base, with 9 bases left between them. From germline, CDR1 is GTSNPN and CDR2 SVGIG (reference sequence). This CDR3 reads CAWSPKISYNEQFF. CDR3 bases: TGTGCCTGGAGTCCCAAGATTTCCTACAATGAGCAGTTCTTC.

A single count supports this clone. The chain is built from TRBV27 and TRBJ2-7, with 10 bases identical to TRBD2. CDR3 size: 15 residues. V gave up 4 bases and J gave up 5 bases; unmatched junction bases: 8. Per the germline V gene, CDR1 is MNHEY and CDR2 is SMNVEV (reference sequence). In nucleotides, the CDR3 is TGTGCCAGCAGTTCGCTAGCGGGAGATCCCCACGAGCAGTACTTC. This translates into CASSSLAGDPHEQYF.

V is TRBV7-9 and J is TRBJ2-7, with D perhaps TRBD2 (5 bases). Trimming took off 1 base at V and 2 bases at J, with 12 bases between the two ends. This CDR3 spans 15 amino acids. CDR1 SEHNR and CDR2 FQNEAQ come from the germline V gene (reference sequence). CDR3 region: CASSLGLAATYEQYF. CDR3 nucleotide sequence: TGTGCCAGCAGCTTAGGGCTAGCCGCCACCTACGAGCAGTACTTC. Complete variable domain (other parts from reference TRBV7-9 and TRBJ2-7): DTGVSQNPRHKITKRGQNVTFRCDPISEHNRLYWYRQTLGQGPEFLTYFQNEAQLEKSRLLSDRFSAERPKGSFSTLEIQRTEQGDSAMYLCASSLGLAATYEQYFGPGTRLTVT.

V gene TRBV27 combines with J gene TRBJ2-7; TRBD2 aligns across 8 bases. Germline-derived CDR1 and CDR2 are MNHEY and SMNVEV (reference sequence). The CDR3 length is 16 residues. Unmatched junction bases numbered 11, after V lost 5 bases and J lost 2 bases. This CDR3 reads CASSPSAGVRPYEQYF. The CDR3 nucleotides read TGTGCCAGCAGTCCCTCAGCGGGAGTAAGACCCTACGAGCAGTACTTC.

The V gene is TRBV10-2, the J gene TRBJ2-5, with D uncertain. Germline V gene data show CDR1 as WSHSY and CDR2 as SAAADI. The CDR3 sequence is 16 residues long. V shed 0 bases and J shed 7 bases, with 18 bases lying between them. CDR3 sequence reads: CASSESSERLFVTQYF. CDR3 sequence (DNA): TGCGCCAGCAGTGAGTCGTCGGAACGCCTGTTTGTGACCCAGTACTTC.

The CDR3 loop reads CAWSTGTGSYEQYF. The CDR3 region has the DNA TGTGCCTGGAGTACCGGGACAGGCTCCTACGAGCAGTACTTC. The chain is built from TRBV30 and TRBJ2-7; the match to TRBD1 covers 8 bases. This CDR3 comprises 14 residues. The junction had 3 bases not matched to a gene; V was cut back by 2 bases and J by 0 bases. Germline assignment: CDR1 GTSNPN and CDR2 SVGIG (reference sequence). The whole variable domain, remainder taken from reference TRBV30 and TRBJ2-7, is SQTIHQWPATLVQPVGSPLSLECTVEGTSNPNLYWYRQAAGRGLQLLFYSVGIGQISSEVPQNLSASRPQDRQFILSSKKLLLSDSGFYLCAWSTGTGSYEQYFGPGTRLTVT.

V gene TRBV28 combines with J gene TRBJ2-7; tentative D call: TRBD1 (5 bases). The germline V gene has CDR1 MDHEN and CDR2 SYDVKM. The V gene lost 2 bases and the J gene lost 6 bases, with 11 bases spanning the gap. CDR3 length equals 13 residues. The CDR3 DNA sequence: TGTGCCAGCAGTTTACAGGGTATGCTCGAGCAGTACTTC. It is translated as CASSLQGMLEQYF.

The chain joins TRBV7-2 to TRBJ2-7; D is possibly TRBD1 (6 bases). The V gene lost 5 bases and the J gene lost 7 bases, with 21 bases spanning the gap. This CDR3 has 15 residues. Per germline, CDR1 SGHTA and CDR2 FQGNSA. The CDR3 bases are TGTGCCAGCAGCCCCGTACAGGGATACATTGTGGAGCAGTACTTC. Protein: CASSPVQGYIVEQYF. Complete variable domain (other parts from reference TRBV7-2 and TRBJ2-7): GAGVSQSPSNKVTEKGKDVELRCDPISGHTALYWYRQSLGQGLEFLIYFQGNSAPDKSGLPSDRFSAERTGGSVSTLTIQRTQQEDSAVYLCASSPVQGYIVEQYFGPGTRLTVT.

Remarks on this clone: At the DNA level, this CDR3 is encoded by other sequences in the same sample as well. V is TRBV27 and J is TRBJ2-5; D gene unclear. V lost 5 bases and J lost 1, with 11 bases in between. The CDR3 extends over 14 amino acids. Germline assignment: CDR1 MNHEY and CDR2 SMNVEV (reference sequence). The CDR3 sequence: CASSLRSSQETQYF. The CDR3 nucleotides are TGTGCCAGCAGTCTCCGGTCTAGCCAAGAGACCCAGTACTTC.

This clone appeared a single time. The V gene is TRBV2, the J gene TRBJ2-5, with 7 positions matching TRBD1. CDR3 length: 12 amino acids. Germline V gene lookup returns CDR1 SNHLY and CDR2 FYNNEI. V lost 8 bases and J lost 1; bases outside the gene matches: 1. CDR3 DNA sequence: TGTGCCAGCTGGGACAGCCAAGAGACCCAGTACTTC. It yields the protein CASWDSQETQYF.

This clone has a single count. The chain has TRBV10-1 and TRBJ2-7, with 8 bases aligning to TRBD1. V trimming: 2 bases; J trimming: 2 bases; junction bases outside the gene matches: 5. The CDR3 runs 15 residues. CDR1 and CDR2 (germline): WNHNN, SYGVQD (reference sequence). The CDR3 region is CASSEGTGAPYEQYF. Here the CDR3 DNA reads TGCGCCAGCAGTGAGGGGACAGGAGCCCCCTACGAGCAGTACTTC.

The rearrangement joins TRBV27 to TRBJ2-7, with TRBD2 identical over 12 bases. CDR3 size: 14 residues. Unmatched junction bases numbered 3, after V lost 5 bases and J lost 4 bases. The germline V gene has CDR1 MNHEY and CDR2 SMNVEV (reference sequence). For the CDR3, the DNA is TGTGCCAGCAGTAGAGGGACTAGCGGGTACGAGCAGTACTTC. Its translation is CASSRGTSGYEQYF.

This clone was seen just once. V usage is TRBV29-1 and J usage is TRBJ2-3, with TRBD2 matching over 11 bases. The CDR3 loop spans 15 amino acids. Losses at the gene ends were 3 bases for V and 1 base for J; bases not matched to a gene: 3. The germline V gene has CDR1 SQVTM and CDR2 ANQGSEA. CDR3 amino acids: CSVEGSGGGTDTQYF. CDR3 sequence (DNA): TGCAGCGTTGAGGGTAGCGGGGGGGGCACAGATACGCAGTATTTT.

Notes on this clone: This CDR3 is also generated by other DNA sequences in the sample. V usage is TRBV6-4 and J usage is TRBJ1-1, with D unresolved. There are 13 residues in the CDR3. Germline CDR1 is MRHNA and CDR2 is SNTAGT. Trimming left V 2 bases short and J 1 base short, with 5 bases between. CDR3 in amino acids: CASSDGQNTEAFF. CDR3 coding DNA: TGTGCCAGCAGTGACGGGCAGAACACTGAAGCTTTCTTT.

This chain joins TRBV9 and TRBJ2-7; perhaps TRBD1 as D (6 bases). The CDR3 runs to 13 residues. Between the trimmed V and J ends, which lost 3 bases and 10 bases, there was a span of 17 bases. Germline assignment: CDR1 SGDLS and CDR2 YYNGEE. CDR3 nucleotides: TGTGCCAGCAGCGAAGACTATTCGGGACACCAGTACTTC. It encodes CASSEDYSGHQYF.

The V gene is TRBV18, the J gene TRBJ2-7; D uncertain. This CDR3 has 17 amino acids. V was pared by 1 base and J by 3 bases, with 19 bases between. The germline gives CDR1 KGHSH, CDR2 LQKENI. The CDR3 sequence is CASSPLVAGRSLYEQYF. CDR3 sequence (DNA): TGTGCCAGCTCACCACTCGTCGCTGGGCGGAGTCTCTACGAGCAGTACTTC.

The rearrangement uses TRBV27 and TRBJ2-2; D not resolved. From germline, CDR1 is MNHEY and CDR2 SMNVEV (reference sequence). Trimming pared 6 bases from V and 3 bases from J, leaving 8 bases between. The CDR3 has 13 residues. CDR3 bases: TGTGCCAGCAGCCCAAGCTACACCGGGGAGCTGTTTTTT. This sequence encodes CASSPSYTGELFF.

This chain uses TRBV4-1 with TRBJ2-7; 8 bases line up with TRBD2. The CDR3 consists of 17 residues. Germline V gives CDR1 MGHRA, CDR2 YSYEKL. The V segment lost 1 base and the J segment 0 bases; nucleotides outside the gene matches: 8. Written as DNA, the CDR3 is TGCGCCAGCAGCCAAGGCCTACTAGCGGAGAGCTCCTACGAGCAGTACTTC. It translates to CASSQGLLAESSYEQYF.